The clone carrying this T cell receptor beta chain was seen only a few times. Its target is unknown. The CDR3 length is 13 residues. Germline values: CDR1 SGDLS, CDR2 YYNGEE. V dropped 0 bases and J dropped 3 bases, with 6 bases sitting between them. The data are from a study of T cells in localized non-small cell lung cancer. Study-wide findings and caveats: Only one tumor region went through sequencing, so heterogeneity may still be there. A higher density of T cells in blood coincided with extended overall survival. Of the tissues analyzed, uninvolved adjacent lung showed maximal T cell clonality, greater than tumor. Median around 62 top-100 tumor clones were shared with paired adjacent lung.

Sequencing used immunoSEQ multiplex PCR; TCRdb keeps in-frame clones, though not all of them. The sample has some 22,000 clones; approximately 84% are singletons. The TCR sequence derives from a man aged 40-75 years with stage I lung adenocarcinoma. The sample was peripheral blood, taken before any cancer treatment. The J gene is TRBJ1-1, the V gene TRBV9; D gene uncertain. CDR3 protein: CASSVEPDTEAFF. CDR3 bases: TGTGCCAGCAGCGTAGAACCGGACACTGAAGCTTTCTTT.